These T cell receptor beta chains were read from a single sample in a study of blood T cells in healthy people across ages. TCRdb redid the calling of the 5' RACE reads with MiXCR, one entry per CDR3 protein. The sample has around 700,000 distinct CDR3 sequences, 25% seen once. The data also belong to a second study, concerning T cells of mothers and their children.

The sequenced material came from blood. Receptors originate from a boy between 10 and 17 years old in good health. The CDR3 runs from the conserved cysteine through the conserved F or W. The D gene is left open where the match is weak. Size is stated for part of the rows, as once, few or many counts, or as a class when the clone is expanded.

clone size	D gene	V gene	J gene	CDR3 DNA	CDR3 protein
few	NA	TRBV12-3/TRBV12-4	TRBJ2-1	TGTGCCAGCAGCGGGACGGGCGAGGGCGCCTACAATGAGCAGTTCTTC	CASSGTGEGAYNEQFF
once	NA	TRBV12-3/TRBV12-4	TRBJ2-7	TGTGCCAGCAGTTTAGGGACTTGGAACGAGCAGTACTTC	CASSLGTWNEQYF
few	NA	TRBV7-6	TRBJ2-3	TGTGCCAGCAGCCAAGGGGGATCCGAGTCCGATACGCAGTATTTT	CASSQGGSESDTQYF
few	TRBD1	TRBV20-1	TRBJ2-7	TGCAGTGCCGCGACAGGGGGCATTTCCGAGCAGTACTTC	CSAATGGISEQYF
NA	NA	TRBV20-1	TRBJ2-3	TGCAGTGCTACCACTGGCGGGATCACAGATACGCAGTATTTT	CSATTGGITDTQYF
NA	NA	TRBV28	TRBJ2-1	TGTGCCAGCAGTTTATATGGAACCCCAACGCTAAATGAGCAGTTCTTC	CASSLYGTPTLNEQFF
NA	TRBD2	TRBV11-1	TRBJ2-1	TGTGCCAGCAGCGTGGTATTAGGGGCCCAATTTAGCGGGAGTTCGGGTGAGCAGTTCTTC	CASSVVLGAQFSGSSGEQFF
NA	TRBD1	TRBV28	TRBJ2-5	TGTGCCAGCAGCCACGGACAGGGGGCCGGGGATGAGACCCAGTACTTC	CASSHGQGAGDETQYF
few	NA	TRBV20-1	TRBJ2-7	TGCAGTGGGATCCAGGGGGGGGTCTACGAGCAGTACTTC	CSGIQGGVYEQYF
few	NA	TRBV7-2	TRBJ2-7	TGTGCCAGCAGCCCTTTCGCTAACTCCTACGAGCAGTACTTC	CASSPFANSYEQYF
NA	NA	TRBV7-9	TRBJ2-3	TGTGCCAGCAGCCCGCAGGGAGCGGACAACCCCACAGATACGCAGTATTTT	CASSPQGADNPTDTQYF
few	NA	TRBV29-1	TRBJ1-1	TGCAGCGTTGACCCAGGGTGGAACACTGAAGCTTTCTTT	CSVDPGWNTEAFF
few	NA	TRBV9	TRBJ2-6	TGTGCCAGCAGCGTAGTGGGGAAGAGCTCTGGGGCCAACGTCCTGACTTTC	CASSVVGKSSGANVLTF
NA	NA	TRBV7-2	TRBJ2-3	TGTGCCAGCAGAACCGGTGGGGTCATGGGGGCAGATACGCAGTATTTT	CASRTGGVMGADTQYF
NA	TRBD1	TRBV7-2	TRBJ2-2	TGTGCCAGCAGCCGACCCGGGACAGGGGTCGAAGACACCGGGGAGCTGTTTTTT	CASSRPGTGVEDTGELFF
NA	NA	TRBV4-1	TRBJ2-1	TGCGCCAGCAGCCCCCTCGCTTCCGCGGGTGTGAATGAGCAGTTCTTC	CASSPLASAGVNEQFF
NA	TRBD1	TRBV5-1	TRBJ2-3	TGCGCCAGCAGCATACCCGGGACAGTCAGCACAGATACGCAGTATTTT	CASSIPGTVSTDTQYF
few	NA	TRBV6-6	TRBJ2-6	TGTGCCAGCAGTCCAGTGACCGTGATTGGGGCCGACGTCCTGACTTTC	CASSPVTVIGADVLTF
NA	NA	TRBV2	TRBJ1-2	TGTGCCAGCAGTTTTGAGACAGAGGGAGATGGCTACACCTTC	CASSFETEGDGYTF
few	NA	TRBV29-1	TRBJ2-5	TGCAGCGTTGAAGCCAAAGAGACCCAGTACTTC	CSVEAKETQYF
NA	NA	TRBV6-2/TRBV6-3	TRBJ2-5	TGTGCCAGCAGTGACCGTCCTCCGGAGACCCAGTACTTC	CASSDRPPETQYF
NA	TRBD2	TRBV12-3/TRBV12-4	TRBJ2-1	TGTGCCAGCAGTTCAGCGGGAGGGCTAAGTGAGCAGTTCTTC	CASSSAGGLSEQFF
NA	NA	TRBV12-3/TRBV12-4	TRBJ1-1	TGTGCCAGCACCGCCCGGAATGAAGCTTTCTTT	CASTARNEAFF
NA	TRBD2	TRBV7-8	TRBJ2-1	TGTGCCAGCAGCTTAGCGGCGGGAGGGACGCGGTACAACAATGAGCAGTTCTTC	CASSLAAGGTRYNNEQFF
NA	NA	TRBV29-1	TRBJ2-3	TGCAGCGTTTATGGACTCAACACAGATACGCAGTATTTT	CSVYGLNTDTQYF
NA	NA	TRBV12-3/TRBV12-4	TRBJ1-1	TGTGCCAGCAGCCCTGGGGGGGTACCCGGGACTGAAGCTTTCTTT	CASSPGGVPGTEAFF
NA	NA	TRBV20-1	TRBJ2-3	TGCAGTGCTACCAGACGGGTTGGCGGCACAGATACGCAGTATTTT	CSATRRVGGTDTQYF
few	NA	TRBV13	TRBJ1-1	TGTGCCAGCAGCTTAGGGGGTTTCAGTTCTGAAGCTTTCTTT	CASSLGGFSSEAFF
few	NA	TRBV27	TRBJ2-4	TGTGCCAGCAGTTTAAGCAGGGAGGAAAACATTCAGTACTTC	CASSLSREENIQYF
NA	TRBD2	TRBV5-1	TRBJ2-1	TGCGCCAGCAGCTTGGTGGCTAGCGGAGCCGCATACAATGAGCAGTTCTTC	CASSLVASGAAYNEQFF
many	NA	TRBV7-2	TRBJ2-5	TGTGCCAGCAGCTCCAACAACCAAGAGACCCAGTACTTC	CASSSNNQETQYF
few	TRBD2	TRBV11-2	TRBJ2-1	TGTGCCAGCAGCTCCTTAGCGGGAACCCTATACAATGAGCAGTTCTTC	CASSSLAGTLYNEQFF
NA	TRBD2	TRBV4-1	TRBJ2-4	TGCGCCAGCAGCCGAGGACTAGCGGGAATCCCAGCCAAAAACATTCAGTACTTC	CASSRGLAGIPAKNIQYF
few	TRBD2	TRBV7-8	TRBJ2-1	TGTGCCAGCAGCCCACCAAGGGGAGGACTAGCGGGAGGGAGCTCCTACAATGAGCAGTTCTTC	CASSPPRGGLAGGSSYNEQFF
NA	TRBD1	TRBV12-3/TRBV12-4	TRBJ2-7	TGTGCCAGCAGCCAGACGACGGGACAGGGGGCCGACGAGCAGTACTTC	CASSQTTGQGADEQYF
NA	NA	TRBV20-1	TRBJ2-5	TGCAGTGCTAGTGTGAAGTCTTATGAGCAGTACTTC	CSASVKSYEQYF
NA	NA	TRBV21-1	TRBJ2-6	TGTGCCAGCAGCAAAGTCGTCACATGCTCTGGGGCCAACGTCCTGACTTTC	CASSKVVTCSGANVLTF
few	NA	TRBV20-1	TRBJ2-7	TGCAGTGCTAGTATGGACCTCTACGAGCAGTACTTC	CSASMDLYEQYF
NA	TRBD1	TRBV4-2	TRBJ2-7	TGTGCCAGCAGCCAAGAAAGACCGGGACAGATATCCTACGAGCAGTACTTC	CASSQERPGQISYEQYF
NA	NA	TRBV29-1	TRBJ1-2	TGCAGCGTTGAGGGACTCCATGGCTACACCTTC	CSVEGLHGYTF
few	NA	TRBV20-1	TRBJ2-7	TGCAGTGCTAGCCCCCGGAGGGGCGCCTACGAGCAGTACTTC	CSASPRRGAYEQYF
NA	NA	TRBV7-2	TRBJ2-7	TGTGCCAGCAGCTTAGGCAAGGTCTACGAGCAGTACTTC	CASSLGKVYEQYF
NA	NA	TRBV6-5	TRBJ2-7	TGTGCCAGCACCACCGGGACGGATTACGAGCAGTACTTC	CASTTGTDYEQYF
few	NA	TRBV9	TRBJ2-1	TGTGCCAGCAGCGTAGTCGGGGCCGCCACCTACAATGAGCAGTTCTTC	CASSVVGAATYNEQFF
few	NA	TRBV7-2	TRBJ2-7	TGTGCCAGCAGCTTAACCCGGGACTTATCCGAGCAGTACTTC	CASSLTRDLSEQYF